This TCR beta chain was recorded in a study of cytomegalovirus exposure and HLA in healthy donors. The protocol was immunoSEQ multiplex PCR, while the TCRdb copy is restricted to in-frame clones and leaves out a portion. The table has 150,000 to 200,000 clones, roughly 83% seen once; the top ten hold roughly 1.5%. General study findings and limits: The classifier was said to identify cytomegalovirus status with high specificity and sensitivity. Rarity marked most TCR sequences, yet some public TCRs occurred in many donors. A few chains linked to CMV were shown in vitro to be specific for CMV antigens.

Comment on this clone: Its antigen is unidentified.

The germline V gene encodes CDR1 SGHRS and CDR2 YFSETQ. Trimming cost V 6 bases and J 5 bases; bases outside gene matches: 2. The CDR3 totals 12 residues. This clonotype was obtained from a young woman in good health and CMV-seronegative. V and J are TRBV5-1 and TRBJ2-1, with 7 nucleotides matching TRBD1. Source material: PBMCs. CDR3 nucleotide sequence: TGCGCCAGCAAACAGGGGAACAATGAGCAGTTCTTC. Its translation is CASKQGNNEQFF.